This T cell receptor (beta chain) was sequenced in a study of early T cells in non-severe SARS-CoV-2 infection. Study background: Bulk RNA isolated from unsorted whole blood underwent sequencing; chains were not paired.

The junction had 7 bases not matched to a gene; V was cut back by 4 bases and J by 1 base. The germline gives CDR1 LGHDT, CDR2 YNNKEL (reference sequence). CDR3 length: 16 residues. Via MiXCR, TCRdb re-called the 5' RACE reads, giving one row per CDR3 protein. The sample has roughly 100,000 distinct CDR3 sequences; about an eighth are singletons. This clonotype was seen more than once but under ten times. The chain links TRBV3-1 to TRBJ2-1, with 7 nucleotides matching TRBD2. Source material: whole blood. This TCR was recovered from an adult who was a healthcare worker with PCR-confirmed SARS-CoV-2 infection or an uninfected control (not recorded which). DNA for the CDR3: TGTGCCAGCAGCCCCTCTTTGGGGGGGTCCTACAATGAGCAGTTCTTC. Its protein product is CASSPSLGGSYNEQFF.